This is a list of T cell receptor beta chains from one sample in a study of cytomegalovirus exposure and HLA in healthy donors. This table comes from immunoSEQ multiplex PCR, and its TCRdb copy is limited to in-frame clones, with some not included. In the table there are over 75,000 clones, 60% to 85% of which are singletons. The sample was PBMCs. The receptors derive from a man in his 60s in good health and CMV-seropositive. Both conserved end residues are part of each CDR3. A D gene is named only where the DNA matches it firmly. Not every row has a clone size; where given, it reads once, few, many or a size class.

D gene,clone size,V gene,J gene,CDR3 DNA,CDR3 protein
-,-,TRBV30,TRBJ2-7,TGTGCTCGGGGGGACACCTACGAGCAGTACTTC,CARGDTYEQYF
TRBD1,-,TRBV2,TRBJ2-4,TGTGCCAGCAGTAGGACAGGGGTGTTGGAAAACATTCAGTACTTC,CASSRTGVLENIQYF
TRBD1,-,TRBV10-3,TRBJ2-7,TGTGCCATCAGTGAGTCTCCGGGACAGGGAAAATCCTACGAGCAGTACTTC,CAISESPGQGKSYEQYF
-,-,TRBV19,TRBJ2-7,TGTGCCACCGCGACCCGAGGGTCCTACGAGCAGTACTTC,CATATRGSYEQYF
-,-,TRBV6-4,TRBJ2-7,TGTGCCAGCAGGCAGTCCGGGATCTACGAGCAGTACTTC,CASRQSGIYEQYF
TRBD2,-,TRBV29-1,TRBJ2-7,TGCAGCGTTGGGTGGCGGGGGGGTGGGTCCTACGAGCAGTACTTC,CSVGWRGGGSYEQYF
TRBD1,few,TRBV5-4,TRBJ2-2,TGTGCCAGCAGCCCATATGCCGGGACAGCGAACACCGGGGAGCTGTTTTTT,CASSPYAGTANTGELFF
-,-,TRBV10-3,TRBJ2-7,TGTGCCATCAGTGAGTCGGCAGGGTACGAGCAGTACTTC,CAISESAGYEQYF
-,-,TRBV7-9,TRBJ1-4,TGTTCCAGCACCCAGGGTATTGAAAAACTGTTTTTT,CSSTQGIEKLFF
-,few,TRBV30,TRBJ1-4,TGTGCCTGGAGTTTGGCTCAGGGGTTTGGTGAAAAACTGTTTTTT,CAWSLAQGFGEKLFF
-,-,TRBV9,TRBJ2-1,TGTGCCAGCAGCGTAGGCAGGGTTAGCTACAATGAGCAGTTCTTC,CASSVGRVSYNEQFF
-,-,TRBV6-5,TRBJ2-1,TGTGCCAGCAGTTTAGTGCAGTTCTTC,CASSLVQFF
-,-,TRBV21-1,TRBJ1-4,TGTGCCAGCACCGTGGTAGGACAGGGCGATGAAAAACTGTTTTTT,CASTVVGQGDEKLFF
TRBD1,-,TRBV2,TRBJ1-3,TGTGCCAGCTCTAGGGACAGGGTCGGAAACACCATATATTTT,CASSRDRVGNTIYF
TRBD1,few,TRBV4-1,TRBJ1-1,TGCGCCAGCAGCCAAGAAAAACTACGGGACAGCTCTGAAGCTTTCTTT,CASSQEKLRDSSEAFF
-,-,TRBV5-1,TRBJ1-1,TGCGCCAGCAGCTTGGCCGGGTACGAGAGCACTGAAGCTTTCTTT,CASSLAGYESTEAFF
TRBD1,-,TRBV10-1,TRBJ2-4,TGCGCCAGCAGTGACGTCAGGGACAGGGTCGCCGGAAACATTCAGTACTTC,CASSDVRDRVAGNIQYF
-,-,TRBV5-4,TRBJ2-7,TGTGCCAGCAGCTTGGGGCCTTCCGCTCTGGACGAGCAGTACTTC,CASSLGPSALDEQYF
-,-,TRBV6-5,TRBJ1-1,TGTGCCAGCAGTTACTCGAGGGCAGCAGGGAACACTGAAGCTTTCTTT,CASSYSRAAGNTEAFF
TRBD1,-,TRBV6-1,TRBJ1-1,TGTGCCAGCGACAGGGGGAACACTGAAGCTTTCTTT,CASDRGNTEAFF
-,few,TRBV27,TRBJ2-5,TGTGCCAGCAGTTTAGGGGGACTGATATACGACACCCAGTACTTC,CASSLGGLIYDTQYF
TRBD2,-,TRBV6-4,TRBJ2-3,TGTGCCAGCAGTGACTTACGCACTAGCGGTGACCCCCGGGATACGCAGTATTTT,CASSDLRTSGDPRDTQYF
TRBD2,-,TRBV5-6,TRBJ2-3,TGTGCCAGCAACCAGCTTGGAGTGACTAGCGGGGGGAGCACAGATACGCAGTATTTT,CASNQLGVTSGGSTDTQYF
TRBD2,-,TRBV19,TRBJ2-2,TGTGCCAGTAGTATAGTTAGCGGGGGGGCCGGGGAGCTGTTTTTT,CASSIVSGGAGELFF
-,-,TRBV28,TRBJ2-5,TGTGCCAGCAGCAAAGACAGGATACAAGAGACCCAGTACTTC,CASSKDRIQETQYF
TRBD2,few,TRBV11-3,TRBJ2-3,TGTGCCAGCAGCTTAGACGGACGGGGAGGGGACGATACGCAGTATTTT,CASSLDGRGGDDTQYF
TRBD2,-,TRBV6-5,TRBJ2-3,TGTGCCAGCAGTCGGGGGGGAATAGGTACGCAGTATTTT,CASSRGGIGTQYF
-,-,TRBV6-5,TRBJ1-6,TGTGCCAGCAGCCATCCCGCGCCTTATAATTCACCCCTCCACTTT,CASSHPAPYNSPLHF
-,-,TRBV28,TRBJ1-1,TGTGCCAGCAGTAGGGGGGGGATGAACACTGAAGCTTTCTTT,CASSRGGMNTEAFF
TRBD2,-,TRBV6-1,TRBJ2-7,TGTGCCAGCAGTCTCAGCGGGGGGGCCGTTGAGCAGTACTTC,CASSLSGGAVEQYF
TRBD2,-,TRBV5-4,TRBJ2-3,TGTGCCAGCAGCTTAAGCGGGGGGGCAGAAGATACGCAGTATTTT,CASSLSGGAEDTQYF
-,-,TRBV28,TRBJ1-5,TGTGCCAGCAGTTTTCAGGGAAGCAATCAGCCCCAGCATTTT,CASSFQGSNQPQHF
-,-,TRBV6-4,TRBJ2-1,TGTGCCAGCAGTGACTCTGTGGGCGCAGCCTACAATGAGCAGTTCTTC,CASSDSVGAAYNEQFF
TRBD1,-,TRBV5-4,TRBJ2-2,TGTGCCAGCAGCTCTAGGACAGGGAACACCGGGGAGCTGTTTTTT,CASSSRTGNTGELFF
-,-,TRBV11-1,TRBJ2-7,TGTGCCAGCAGCCCGGGAGTTGACAGAGCCTACGAGCAGTACTTC,CASSPGVDRAYEQYF
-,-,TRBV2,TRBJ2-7,TGTGCCAGCAGTGAACAGGGGCTTTACTCCTACGAGCAGTACTTC,CASSEQGLYSYEQYF
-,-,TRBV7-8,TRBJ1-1,TGTGCCAGCAGCTTAGGAGTAGGGGAAGGGATGAACACTGAAGCTTTCTTT,CASSLGVGEGMNTEAFF
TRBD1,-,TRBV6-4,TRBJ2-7,TGTGCCAGCAGTGACACGCCGGACAGGGCTCCGTCCGAGCAGTACTTC,CASSDTPDRAPSEQYF
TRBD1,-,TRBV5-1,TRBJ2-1,TGCGCCAGCAGCCCGGGACAGGGAAACTACAATGAGCAGTTCTTC,CASSPGQGNYNEQFF
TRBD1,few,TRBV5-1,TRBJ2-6,TGCGCCAGCAGCTTATCCGGGACAGGGGGCAGTGCTGGGGCCAACGTCCTGACTTTC,CASSLSGTGGSAGANVLTF
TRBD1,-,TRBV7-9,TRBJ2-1,TGTGCCAGCAGCGGTCGGACAGGGACGGAGCAGTTCTTC,CASSGRTGTEQFF
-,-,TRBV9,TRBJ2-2,TGTGCCAGCAGCGTCCCGGCGGTCGGGGAGCTGTTTTTT,CASSVPAVGELFF
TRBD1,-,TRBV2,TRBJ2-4,TGTGCCAGCAGAGGGACAGGGGATAAGGGGCAAAACATTCAGTACTTC,CASRGTGDKGQNIQYF
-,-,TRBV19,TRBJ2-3,TGTGCCAGTAGTATAGTGGCTAGAGCAGATACGCAGTATTTT,CASSIVARADTQYF
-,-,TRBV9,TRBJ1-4,TGTGCCAGCAGCACCCAGACAGATCCTAATGAAAAACTGTTTTTT,CASSTQTDPNEKLFF
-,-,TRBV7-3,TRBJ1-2,TGTGCCAGCAGCTTAATGCCGTCCCCTGCGGGCTACACCTTC,CASSLMPSPAGYTF
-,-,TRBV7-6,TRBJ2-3,TGTGCCAGCAGCTCAGCAGATACGCAGTATTTT,CASSSADTQYF
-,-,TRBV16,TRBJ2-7,TGTGCCAGCAGCCCAGCGGGGACAGGTACCTACGAGCAGTACTTC,CASSPAGTGTYEQYF
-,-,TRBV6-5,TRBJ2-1,TGTGCCAGCAGTTACGGGGGCGACAATGAGCAGTTCTTC,CASSYGGDNEQFF
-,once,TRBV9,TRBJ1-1,TGTGCCAGCAGCGGTGGACAGAGCGCCACTGAAGCTTTCTTT,CASSGGQSATEAFF
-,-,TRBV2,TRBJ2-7,TGTGCCAGCAGTAGGCAGGTCCGCTACGAGCAGTACTTC,CASSRQVRYEQYF
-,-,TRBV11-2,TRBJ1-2,TGTGCCAGCAGCTTATCGACAACTTTTAACTATGGCTACACCTTC,CASSLSTTFNYGYTF
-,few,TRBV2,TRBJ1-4,TGTGCCAGCACCAGGACAGCAAAGCTGTTTTTT,CASTRTAKLFF
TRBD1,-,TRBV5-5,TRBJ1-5,TGTGCCAGCAGCTTATCTCCGGGACAGGGGGAGCCCCAGCATTTT,CASSLSPGQGEPQHF